These 22 T cell receptor beta chains were sequenced from one sample in a study of T cell clonotyping in hematopoietic cell transplantation. Time point in this sample: recipient sample about 28 days before transplant, after cytoreduction. The table came from immunoSEQ multiplex PCR; TCRdb's copy has only in-frame clones and leaves some out. The sample yields about 27,000 clones, 60% to 80% seen once. The specimen was peripheral blood mononuclear cells, collected before stem cell transplant. The receptors were gathered from a man over 45 with myelodysplastic syndrome. Some clones in this sample may be carry-over from other donors' samples.

This clone was picked up a small number of times. V gene TRBV29-1 combines with J gene TRBJ1-4; the D gene is possibly TRBD1 (6 bases). Germline V lookup: CDR1 SQVTM, CDR2 ANQGSEA. CDR3 size: 12 residues. V was trimmed by 4 bases and J by 7 bases, leaving 10 bases between them. CDR3 sequence: CSVAGAGEKLFF. DNA of the CDR3: TGCAGCGTTGCGGGGGCTGGTGAAAAACTGTTTTTT.

The chain links TRBV27 to TRBJ1-5; 7 positions match TRBD1. Germline CDR1 and CDR2: MNHEY and SMNVEV (reference sequence). The V gene end was trimmed by 2 bases and the J gene end by 5 bases; junction bases not matched to a gene: 9. The CDR3 consists of 16 residues. The CDR3 DNA follows: TGTGCCAGCAGTTTAAGGCAGGGGGAACCTTATCAGCCCCAGCATTTT. It codes for CASSLRQGEPYQPQHF.

This chain uses TRBV30 with TRBJ2-5; D is uncertain. Germline CDR1 reads GTSNPN; CDR2 reads SVGIG (reference sequence). Trimming removed 1 base from V and 3 bases from J, with 12 bases in between. The CDR3 extends over 14 amino acids. In DNA, the CDR3 is TGTGCCTGGAGTGGGGTGGGAATGGAAGAGACCCAGTACTTC. This sequence encodes CAWSGVGMEETQYF.

This clone was counted between two and nine times. The chain has TRBV28 and TRBJ2-7, with no clear D. Germline V gene lookup returns CDR1 MDHEN and CDR2 SYDVKM. V was cut by 5 bases and J by 0 bases, with 11 bases left in between. The length of the CDR3 is 14 residues. The CDR3 loop is CASSQLSSSYEQYF. In nucleotides, the CDR3 is TGTGCCAGCAGTCAACTATCCAGCTCCTACGAGCAGTACTTC. Complete variable domain (other parts from reference TRBV28 and TRBJ2-7): DVKVTQSSRYLVKRTGEKVFLECVQDMDHENMFWYRQDPGLGLRLIYFSYDVKMKEKGDIPEGYSVSREKKERFSLILESASTNQTSMYLCASSQLSSSYEQYFGPGTRLTVT.

This clone is medium-sized within its sample. This chain uses TRBV28 with TRBJ2-7; 8 bases are a match to TRBD1. The CDR3 totals 12 residues. The junction had 5 bases not matched to a gene; V was cut back by 11 bases and J by 2 bases. The germline V gene has CDR1 MDHEN and CDR2 SYDVKM. The CDR3 is CASGQGPYEQYF. The CDR3 bases are TGTGCCTCAGGACAGGGTCCCTACGAGCAGTACTTC.

The V and J genes are TRBV4-3 and TRBJ2-5, with D possibly matching TRBD1 (6 bases). The V end was cut by 1 base, the J end by 2 bases, with 17 bases between. The CDR3 length is 17 residues. The V gene's germline CDR1 is LGHNA and CDR2 YSLEER. CDR3 amino acids: CASSQGGRLQGQETQYF. CDR3 sequence (DNA): TGCGCCAGCAGCCAAGGGGGTAGGCTCCAGGGGCAAGAGACCCAGTACTTC.

This clone was seen once. This chain links TRBV5-1 with TRBJ2-3; 11 nucleotides match TRBD2. This CDR3 contains 16 residues. Per germline, CDR1 SGHRS and CDR2 YFSETQ. V shed 4 bases and J 2 bases; nucleotides not matched to a gene: 6. CDR3 amino acids: CASSQGLAELTDTQYF. Written as DNA, the CDR3 is TGCGCCAGCAGCCAGGGACTAGCGGAGCTCACAGATACGCAGTATTTT.

The chain joins TRBV25-1 to TRBJ1-2, with D uncertain. The CDR3 is 12 residues long. V was cut by 0 bases and J by 7 bases, with 6 bases left in between. Germline CDR1 is MGHDK and CDR2 is SYGVNS. CDR3 nucleotide sequence: TGTGCCAGCAGTGAATACCGGGTTGGCTACACCTTC. It yields the protein CASSEYRVGYTF.

V is TRBV29-1 and J is TRBJ2-1; TRBD2 agrees at 10 bases. The CDR3 extends over 15 amino acids. Unmatched junction bases numbered 2, after V lost 1 base and J lost 2 bases. CDR1 and CDR2 (germline): SQVTM, ANQGSEA. CDR3 in DNA: TGCAGCGTTGAAGGGACTAGCGGCCCCTACAATGAGCAGTTCTTC. Translation gives CSVEGTSGPYNEQFF.

The V and J genes are TRBV4-3 and TRBJ1-4; 8 nucleotides agree with TRBD1. The V gene end was trimmed by 4 bases and the J gene end by 3 bases; junction bases not matched to a gene: 4. This CDR3 region has 15 residues. Looked up from germline, CDR1 is LGHNA and CDR2 is YSLEER. CDR3 loop: CASSLGQGANEKLFF. The CDR3 region has the DNA TGCGCCAGCAGCCTAGGACAGGGCGCTAATGAAAAACTGTTTTTT.

This clone appeared once. This chain uses TRBV6-5 with TRBJ1-4; 10 nucleotides align to TRBD1. CDR3 length: 15 residues. Germline CDR1 is MNHEY and CDR2 is SVGAGI. V trimming: 0 bases; J trimming: 8 bases; junction bases outside the gene matches: 3. DNA of the CDR3: TGTGCCAGCAGTTACTCGGGGACAGGGGCCGAAAAACTGTTTTTT. This sequence encodes CASSYSGTGAEKLFF.

The V gene is TRBV29-1, the J gene TRBJ2-1; D possibly uses TRBD1 or TRBD2 (6 bases each). Between the trimmed V and J ends, which lost 3 bases and 9 bases, there was a span of 18 bases. CDR1 is SQVTM and CDR2 is ANQGSEA in the germline V gene. The CDR3 is 14 amino acids. The CDR3 sequence: CSVEGAGEGGEQFF. The CDR3 DNA reads as TGCAGCGTTGAGGGAGCTGGAGAGGGGGGTGAGCAGTTCTTC.

This clone was counted between two and nine times. The chain recombines TRBV7-2 with TRBJ1-2; maybe TRBD1 (5 bases). Trimming removed 2 bases from V and 3 bases from J, with 10 bases in between. Germline CDR1 reads SGHTA; CDR2 reads FQGNSA. The CDR3 has 14 amino acids. CDR3 coding DNA: TGTGCCAGCAGCTTACTTTCGGGGGACTATGGCTACACCTTC. Translation: CASSLLSGDYGYTF.

The chain recombines TRBV28 with TRBJ1-5, with 7 bases that match TRBD1. The CDR3 loop spans 15 amino acids. J was trimmed by 5 bases and V by 4 bases; bases with no gene match: 8. Germline CDR1 reads MDHEN; CDR2 reads SYDVKM. The CDR3 loop reads CASSSSGGGYQPQHF. The CDR3 DNA follows: TGTGCCAGCAGTTCTTCAGGGGGTGGCTATCAGCCCCAGCATTTT.

This rearrangement joins TRBV28 to TRBJ1-5, with a weak D call TRBD1 (5 bases). Germline-derived CDR1 and CDR2 are MDHEN and SYDVKM. With 6 bases removed from V and 2 bases from J, the gap between germline ends came to 17 bases. This CDR3 is 16 amino acids long. The CDR3, as DNA: TGTGCCAGCAGCCCCGGGGTGGGGCTAGGCAATCAGCCCCAGCATTTT. This translates into CASSPGVGLGNQPQHF. The full variable domain, its missing parts supplied by reference TRBV28 and TRBJ1-5, is DVKVTQSSRYLVKRTGEKVFLECVQDMDHENMFWYRQDPGLGLRLIYFSYDVKMKEKGDIPEGYSVSREKKERFSLILESASTNQTSMYLCASSPGVGLGNQPQHFGDGTRLSIL.

This clone was found once. The chain has TRBV29-1 and TRBJ2-1; D remains ambiguous. V was pared by 7 bases and J by 6 bases, with 10 bases between. The CDR3 is 11 residues long. Germline V gene lookup returns CDR1 SQVTM and CDR2 ANQGSEA. The CDR3 loop is CSATGSNEQFF. The CDR3 DNA follows: TGCAGCGCTACGGGCTCCAATGAGCAGTTCTTC.

CDR3 protein: CASSQGDLYEQYF. As DNA, the CDR3 is TGTGCCAGCAGTCAGGGGGACCTCTACGAGCAGTACTTC. The chain couples TRBV7-2 to TRBJ2-7; 7 nucleotides match TRBD1. The CDR3 has 13 amino acids. Germline V CDR1 and CDR2: SGHTA, FQGNSA. After removal of 6 bases from V and 3 bases from J, the junction contained 5 bases not matched to a gene.

The chain joins TRBV27 to TRBJ1-2, with D possibly matching TRBD1 (5 bases). Per germline, CDR1 MNHEY and CDR2 SMNVEV (reference sequence). This CDR3 has 13 amino acids. V gave up 4 bases and J gave up 13 bases, with 19 bases separating them. The CDR3, as DNA: TGTGCCAGCAGTTCCCCCGGGGCGGGTAGGTTCACCTTC. Its translation is CASSSPGAGRFTF.

This clone was seen a few times. CDR3 in amino acids: CASYQEGDYGYTF. CDR3 coding DNA: TGTGCCAGCTACCAAGAGGGCGACTATGGCTACACCTTC. This sequence joins TRBV5-6 and TRBJ1-2; no clear D. V shed 7 bases and J shed 3 bases, with 13 bases lying between them. Looked up from germline, CDR1 is SGHDT and CDR2 is YYEEEE. The CDR3 loop spans 13 amino acids.

CDR3 nucleotide sequence: TGCGCCAGCAGCTGGACAGGGGGCGGGGGCACTGAAGCTTTCTTT. This codes for CASSWTGGGGTEAFF. The chain recombines TRBV5-1 with TRBJ1-1; 11 bases fit TRBD1. The CDR3 consists of 15 residues. The V segment lost 3 bases and the J segment 4 bases; nucleotides outside the gene matches: 5. Looked up from germline, CDR1 is SGHRS and CDR2 is YFSETQ.

V is TRBV4-1 and J is TRBJ2-7; weak D call: TRBD1 (5 bases). Trimming stripped 3 bases from V and 6 bases from J, with 15 bases between. Germline assignment: CDR1 MGHRA and CDR2 YSYEKL. The CDR3 has 14 residues. CDR3 bases: TGCGCCAGCAGCCACATCCCAGGGATGCCCGAGCAGTACTTC. Translating it yields CASSHIPGMPEQYF.

V and J are TRBV5-4 and TRBJ2-1; D is unresolved. V lost 4 bases and J 0 bases, leaving 8 bases between the germline ends. This CDR3 has 14 amino acids. Germline values: CDR1 SGHNT, CDR2 YYREEE (reference sequence). CDR3 region: CASSPRSSYNEQFF. In DNA, the CDR3 is TGTGCCAGCAGCCCGAGAAGCTCCTACAATGAGCAGTTCTTC.